These 5 T cell receptor beta chains were all obtained from the same sample, sequenced in a study of spatial heterogeneity in lung cancer. TCRdb re-derived calls from the 5' RACE reads in MiXCR, one entry per CDR3 protein. The table lists 45,000 to 65,000 distinct CDR3 sequences, roughly 7% of them singletons. Time point indicated: blood at routine non-recurrence follow-up after resection. Whole RNA, which was extracted from tumor, nontumor lung tissue or frozen PBMC, was sequenced without any cell sorting. The specimen comprised PBMCs, sampled at follow-up. The receptors shown here come from a female donor with early-stage non-small cell lung cancer.

This clonotype showed up many times. The rearrangement uses TRBV20-1 and TRBJ2-1, with D tentatively TRBD1 or TRBD2 (5 bases each). CDR3 size: 15 residues. The germline V gene has CDR1 DFQATT and CDR2 SNEGSKA (reference sequence). Between the trimmed V and J ends, which lost 3 bases and 5 bases, there was a span of 17 bases. DNA of the CDR3: TGCAGTGCTAGTAGGTCAGCGCTGGGGGACAATGAGCAGTTCTTC. Its protein product is CSASRSALGDNEQFF.

This clonotype showed up many times. The chain employs TRBV11-2 and TRBJ2-7, with 12 bases identical to TRBD2. After removal of 5 bases from V and 1 base from J, the junction contained 3 bases not matched to a gene. The CDR3 consists of 15 residues. Germline V gene data show CDR1 as SGHAT and CDR2 as FQNNGV. DNA for the CDR3: TGTGCCAGCAGCATTCTAGCGGGGGGGTCCTACGAGCAGTACTTC. Translated, it gives CASSILAGGSYEQYF.

The table lists this clonotype with many counts. As DNA, the CDR3 is TGCAGTGCTAGAGATACACTAGCGGGGGTTAATCCGTACAATGAGCAGTTCTTC. As protein: CSARDTLAGVNPYNEQFF. This sequence joins TRBV20-1 and TRBJ2-1, with TRBD2 matching 11 bases. The CDR3 contains 18 residues. Germline V gene data show CDR1 as DFQATT and CDR2 as SNEGSKA (reference sequence). The trim removed 0 bases at V and 4 bases at J, leaving 11 bases unmatched.

This clonotype was detected many times. This chain connects TRBV7-3 to TRBJ1-1, with 12 bases identical to TRBD1. The germline V gene has CDR1 SGHTA and CDR2 FQGTGA. V lost 2 bases to trimming and J lost 4 bases; unmatched junction nucleotides: 2. The CDR3 loop spans 15 amino acids. CDR3 in DNA: TGTGCCAGCAGCTTAGGGACAGGGGGCTCCACTGAAGCTTTCTTT. It yields the protein CASSLGTGGSTEAFF.

This clonotype showed up many times. The chain combines TRBV6-1 with TRBJ1-1; D call uncertain. V shed 2 bases and J shed 5 bases, with 15 bases lying between them. This CDR3 spans 15 amino acids. Germline assignment: CDR1 MNHNS and CDR2 SASEGT. Written as DNA, the CDR3 is TGTGCCAGCAGTGAACTGGGGTTGGGGTTGACTGAAGCTTTCTTT. Translated: CASSELGLGLTEAFF.